Presented here are 22 T cell receptor beta chains from one specimen sequenced in a study of cytomegalovirus exposure and HLA in healthy donors. The PCR made use of 60 Vbeta and 13 Jbeta primers. Data came from immunoSEQ multiplex PCR; TCRdb stores just in-frame clones and leaves some out. The table has some 180,000 clones, roughly 75% seen once. What was sequenced was PBMCs. All receptors derive from a woman between 25 and 40 years old in good health and CMV-seronegative.

The rearrangement links TRBV10-3 to TRBJ1-2; tentatively, D is TRBD1 (5 bases). Trimming shortened V by 0 bases and J by 5 bases, and 16 bases separated the two germline ends. Germline V gives CDR1 ENHRY, CDR2 SYGVKD. CDR3 length: 16 amino acids. CDR3 sequence reads: CAISESNLQGKYGYTF. The CDR3 DNA follows: TGTGCCATCAGTGAGTCCAATCTCCAGGGAAAGTATGGCTACACCTTC.

The rearrangement joins TRBV5-6 to TRBJ1-1; tentative D call: TRBD1 (5 bases). V dropped 0 bases and J dropped 6 bases, with 9 bases sitting between them. This CDR3 contains 13 residues. The germline V gene has CDR1 SGHDT and CDR2 YYEEEE. The CDR3 nucleotides read TGTGCCAGCAGCTTGGACAGGAAGCCTGAAGCTTTCTTT. Residues: CASSLDRKPEAFF.

The genes are TRBV19 and TRBJ1-5; 7 bases match TRBD1. Trimming cost V 4 bases and J 0 bases; bases outside gene matches: 6. Germline lookup yields CDR1 LNHDA and CDR2 SQIVND (reference sequence). This CDR3 has 16 residues. Written as DNA, the CDR3 is TGTGCCAGTAGTAAAACACACAGGGGTAGCAATCAGCCCCAGCATTTT. Translated, it gives CASSKTHRGSNQPQHF.

The chain combines TRBV18 with TRBJ2-3; D may be TRBD2 (5 bases). The V gene's germline CDR1 is KGHSH and CDR2 LQKENI. CDR3 size: 15 residues. V was clipped by 1 base and J by 6 bases, with 14 bases between them. The CDR3 bases are TGTGCCAGCTCACCACAGGGAGCACAATTGGATACGCAGTATTTT. Protein sequence: CASSPQGAQLDTQYF. Using reference TRBV18 and TRBJ2-3 for the parts outside the CDR3, the full variable domain is NAGVMQNPRHLVRRRGQEARLRCSPMKGHSHVYWYRQLPEEGLKFMVYLQKENIIDESGMPKERFSAEFPKEGPSILRIQQVVRGDSAAYFCASSPQGAQLDTQYFGPGTRLTVL.

The chain has TRBV2 and TRBJ1-1; 11 bases line up with TRBD1. CDR1 and CDR2 from the germline V gene are SNHLY and FYNNEI. V was pared by 8 bases and J by 1 base, with 0 bases of the junction left unmatched. The CDR3 spans 13 residues. CDR3 protein: CASGQGANTEAFF. For the CDR3, the DNA is TGTGCCAGCGGACAGGGGGCGAACACTGAAGCTTTCTTT.

The rearrangement links TRBV29-1 to TRBJ1-1; D gene unclear. Germline CDR1 and CDR2: SQVTM and ANQGSEA. The germline V and J ends were trimmed by 3 bases and 0 bases, with 11 bases remaining between them. The CDR3 runs 14 residues. CDR3 protein: CSVEGREVNTEAFF. Here the CDR3 DNA reads TGCAGCGTTGAGGGCCGGGAGGTGAACACTGAAGCTTTCTTT.

The chain has TRBV4-2 and TRBJ1-5, with D perhaps TRBD1 (6 bases). Germline loops: CDR1 LGHNA, CDR2 YNFKEQ. Trimming left V 4 bases short and J 3 bases short, with 19 bases between. The CDR3 contains 17 residues. CDR3 sequence: CASSRVQTGSYNQPQHF. The CDR3 nucleotides read TGTGCCAGCAGCCGAGTACAGACAGGTTCTTACAATCAGCCCCAGCATTTT.

In this sample, this clone turned up once. The chain employs TRBV2 and TRBJ2-7; D possibly corresponds to TRBD1 (5 bases). Germline-derived CDR1 and CDR2 are SNHLY and FYNNEI. Trimming removed 6 bases from V and 3 bases from J, with 12 bases in between. The CDR3 is made up of 13 amino acids. The CDR3 DNA reads as TGTGCCAGCAGAGTACAGCAGGGCTACGAGCAGTACTTC. Protein product: CASRVQQGYEQYF.

The gene calls are TRBV19 and TRBJ1-6; 7 bases agree with TRBD1. Germline V gives CDR1 LNHDA, CDR2 SQIVND (reference sequence). With V trimmed by 5 bases and J by 16 bases, 8 bases remained unmatched. This CDR3 is built from 12 residues. CDR3 bases: TGTGCCAGTAGTGTCCGGGACAGCAAGCTCCACTTT. Protein product: CASSVRDSKLHF.

This chain uses TRBV2 with TRBJ2-7, with TRBD1 as a possible D gene (6 bases). The germline V gene has CDR1 SNHLY and CDR2 FYNNEI. CDR3 length: 14 amino acids. Deletions cut 10 bases from V and 4 bases from J, with 20 bases between. DNA for the CDR3: TGTGCCAATAAACAGACGAGGGGGTCTTACGAGCAGTACTTC. It codes for CANKQTRGSYEQYF.

The chain links TRBV29-1 to TRBJ1-1; 8 bases line up with TRBD1. Looked up from germline, CDR1 is SQVTM and CDR2 is ANQGSEA. Trimming at V came to 7 bases and at J to 0 bases, leaving 7 bases not matched to a gene. This CDR3 has 14 residues. The CDR3 reads CSARGHTMNTEAFF. CDR3 DNA: TGCAGCGCCAGGGGGCATACCATGAACACTGAAGCTTTCTTT.

The V and J genes are TRBV5-6 and TRBJ2-5, with a weak D call TRBD1 (5 bases). V lost 4 bases and J lost 5, with 12 bases in between. The CDR3 is 13 amino acids. Per germline, CDR1 SGHDT and CDR2 YYEEEE. CDR3 sequence reads: CASSAVRVETQYF. CDR3 DNA: TGTGCCAGCAGCGCTGTCAGGGTTGAGACCCAGTACTTC.

CDR3 sequence reads: CASSLQVLPNEKLFF. CDR3 in DNA: TGCGCCAGCAGCTTACAGGTCCTCCCTAATGAAAAACTGTTTTTT. The chain has TRBV5-1 and TRBJ1-4, with a tentative D call TRBD1 (5 bases). Germline CDR1 is SGHRS and CDR2 is YFSETQ. V was pared by 2 bases and J by 3 bases, with 11 bases between. This CDR3 has 15 residues.

The gene calls are TRBV9 and TRBJ1-4, with D possibly being TRBD1 (6 bases). The CDR3 has 16 amino acids. With 0 bases removed from V and 7 bases from J, the gap between germline ends came to 16 bases. Germline V lookup: CDR1 SGDLS, CDR2 YYNGEE. CDR3 nucleotide sequence: TGTGCCAGCAGCGTAGCTTTGGGACAAGGGGGTGAAAAACTGTTTTTT. Protein: CASSVALGQGGEKLFF.

This clone has only a few counts. This chain links TRBV29-1 with TRBJ1-1; D is ambiguous. Per the germline V gene, CDR1 is SQVTM and CDR2 is ANQGSEA. V was shortened by 5 bases and J by 6 bases, with 19 bases between the two germline ends. CDR3 length: 14 amino acids. This CDR3 reads CSVKALYGVAEAFF. DNA for the CDR3: TGCAGCGTTAAGGCCCTTTACGGGGTGGCTGAAGCTTTCTTT.

The genes are TRBV9 and TRBJ1-6; perhaps TRBD1 as D (5 bases). Germline assignment: CDR1 SGDLS and CDR2 YYNGEE. The V end was cut by 0 bases, the J end by 7 bases, with 11 bases between. The CDR3 loop spans 15 amino acids. CDR3: CASSVGSRENSPLHF. CDR3 nucleotides: TGTGCCAGCAGCGTAGGTAGCAGGGAAAATTCACCCCTCCACTTT.

With respect to this clone: This specimen includes other DNA sequences encoding the same CDR3. V is TRBV30 and J is TRBJ1-1; D is possibly TRBD1 (5 bases). In germline, CDR1 is GTSNPN, CDR2 SVGIG (reference sequence). The V gene lost 0 bases and the J gene lost 5 bases, with 10 bases spanning the gap. The CDR3 contains 13 residues. In DNA form, the CDR3 reads TGTGCCTGGAGTGTAACAGGAAAAACTGAAGCTTTCTTT. It yields the protein CAWSVTGKTEAFF.

J is TRBJ1-5 and V is TRBV6-1, with TRBD1 matching 10 bases. The V and J ends lost 10 bases and 5 bases, in that order; junction bases with no gene match: 11. Germline CDR1 reads MNHNS; CDR2 reads SASEGT. The length of the CDR3 is 15 residues. The CDR3 bases are TGTGCCACCCATGCCGGGACAGGGGTCGATCAGCCCCAGCATTTT. Its protein product is CATHAGTGVDQPQHF.

The V call is TRBV5-6, the J call TRBJ2-1, with 7 bases fitting TRBD2. There are 11 residues in the CDR3. Germline CDR1 and CDR2: SGHDT and YYEEEE. J lost 12 bases, V lost 4 bases, and 4 bases had no gene match. The CDR3 DNA reads as TGTGCCAGCAGCGGGAGGGTGGTGCAGTTCTTC. Encoded protein: CASSGRVVQFF. Full variable domain (missing parts from reference TRBV5-6 and TRBJ2-1): DAGVTQSPTHLIKTRGQQVTLRCSPKSGHDTVSWYQQALGQGPQFIFQYYEEEERQRGNFPDRFSGHQFPNYSSELNVNALLLGDSALYLCASSGRVVQFFGPGTRLTVL.

This rearrangement joins TRBV19 to TRBJ2-7; possibly TRBD2 for D (5 bases). V dropped 1 base and J dropped 5 bases, with 6 bases sitting between them. The germline V gene encodes CDR1 LNHDA and CDR2 SQIVND (reference sequence). CDR3 length equals 12 residues. CDR3 nucleotide sequence: TGTGCCAGTAGTATAGCCGGGGACGAGCAGTACTTC. It yields the protein CASSIAGDEQYF.

The rearrangement joins TRBV9 to TRBJ1-1; the D gene is possibly TRBD1 (5 bases). Trimming took off 4 bases at V and 3 bases at J, with 13 bases between the two ends. From germline, CDR1 is SGDLS and CDR2 YYNGEE. CDR3 length equals 14 residues. The CDR3 coding sequence is TGTGCCAGCAGCCCAAGACAGCAGGACACTGAAGCTTTCTTT. This translates into CASSPRQQDTEAFF.

The chain links TRBV6-4 to TRBJ2-3; 7 bases map to TRBD1. The CDR3 totals 14 residues. In germline, CDR1 is MRHNA, CDR2 SNTAGT. Trimming took 4 bases from V and 3 from J; bases not matched to a gene: 4. The CDR3 region is CASSGDSTTDTQYF. The CDR3 coding sequence is TGTGCCAGCAGTGGGGACAGTACAACAGATACGCAGTATTTT.